This record concerns one T cell receptor beta chain sequence. Trimming removed 5 bases at V and 6 bases at J, with 8 bases between. CDR3 size: 11 residues. Germline values: CDR1 GTSNPN, CDR2 SVGIG (reference sequence). This sample was taken from a study of CD8 T cells in Susac syndrome. Reverse transcription of about 0.45 to 1 ug RNA was performed with random hexamers. From the immunoSEQ multiplex PCR reads, TCRdb called clonotypes with MiXCR, one entry per CDR3 protein. Counted here are roughly 200,000 distinct CDR3 sequences, 95% occurring once; the ten biggest clones make up 0.15% to 0.2%. The sequence came from a human donor with multiple sclerosis. The chain has TRBV30 and TRBJ2-1, with unresolved D. Material: CD8+ T cells from PBMCs. The CDR3 DNA reads as TGTGCCTGGGCCGGCGCCAATGAGCAGTTCTTC. Translation: CAWAGANEQFF.